This T cell receptor (beta chain) was profiled in a study of T-cell memory formation after mild COVID-19. Study details: TCR clusters showed largely donor specificity.

The CDR3 runs to 11 residues. The germline CDR1 and CDR2 sequences are SGHVS and FQNEAQ. With 8 bases removed from V and 5 bases from J, the gap between germline ends came to 10 bases. Study results and limitations: Clones that contracted from day 15 to 85 were balanced CD4/CD8, while later expanders leaned CD4+. There were some responding clones in pre-infection memory, which suggested that cross-reactive memory had joined.

TCR alpha and TCR beta cDNA libraries carrying sample barcodes and UMIs were produced by 5'RACE using constant-segment primers. TCRdb analysed the 5' RACE reads with MiXCR anew, one entry per CDR3 protein. The sample includes 100,000 to 140,000 distinct CDR3 sequences, around an eighth of them seen just once. As regards this clonotype: Its antigen is not known.

The chain recombines TRBV7-8 with TRBJ2-7; no reliable D call. This receptor was identified in a man between 18 and 29 years old who had mild COVID-19 (a few samples of this study predate the infection). Cell type and time point are not known. Material: PBMCs or a T cell subset sorted from them (not recorded which). The CDR3 spells CASDTGNEQYF. CDR3 coding DNA: TGTGCCAGCGACACTGGAAACGAGCAGTACTTC.